This section outlines one TCR beta chain sequence together with its context. Its antigen is not known. One entry per CDR3 protein, called by TCRdb with MiXCR from the reads. The table shows roughly 120,000 distinct CDR3 sequences, with roughly 30% occurring only once. Germline V CDR1 and CDR2: SEHNR, FQNEAQ (reference sequence). V lost 3 bases and J 0 bases, leaving 14 bases between the germline ends. The CDR3 covers 17 residues. These data are taken from a study of T cell repertoires in cytomegalovirus infection. Study information: Indications of both CMV infection and matching HLA type were provided by public TCR beta signatures.

This specimen was CD8+ T cells from cultured PBMCs, taken from culture after CMV antigen stimulation. The chain is built from TRBV7-9 and TRBJ1-4, with a weak D call TRBD1 (5 bases). This receptor was taken from a human donor in good health (CMV status not recorded). Some clones in this sample may be carry-over from other donors' samples. CDR3 amino acids: CASSLPDTIATNEKLFF. In DNA form, the CDR3 reads TGTGCCAGCAGCTTGCCGGACACCATTGCAACTAATGAAAAACTGTTTTTT.